The TCR beta chain under discussion was sequenced for a study of T cell repertoires in cytomegalovirus infection. Study-level information: The authors used CMV epitopes that were HLA-C-restricted (recently identified) and HLA-B-restricted (well studied). Indications came from public TCR beta signatures; they pointed to CMV infection and to a matching HLA type.

Findings and limits, study-wide: Pooled public TCR beta family frequency picked out CMV carriers with the relevant HLA.

TCRdb re-called the reads with MiXCR, one entry per CDR3 protein. This sample has around 570,000 distinct CDR3 sequences, with 35% to 50% found just once. Germline-derived CDR1 and CDR2 are SGHDN and FVKESK. Trimming stripped 0 bases from V and 3 bases from J, with 21 bases between. The CDR3 has 19 amino acids. As regards this clonotype: Its specificity is unknown.

The V gene is TRBV14, the J gene TRBJ1-5; D not certain. The sequence was obtained from a human donor in good health (CMV status not recorded). Some clones in this sample may be carry-over from other donors' samples. The source was cultured PBMCs, collected from culture after CMV antigen stimulation. The CDR3 sequence: CASSQEAWETPRFNQPQHF. DNA for the CDR3: TGTGCCAGCAGCCAAGAGGCTTGGGAGACCCCTAGATTCAATCAGCCCCAGCATTTT.